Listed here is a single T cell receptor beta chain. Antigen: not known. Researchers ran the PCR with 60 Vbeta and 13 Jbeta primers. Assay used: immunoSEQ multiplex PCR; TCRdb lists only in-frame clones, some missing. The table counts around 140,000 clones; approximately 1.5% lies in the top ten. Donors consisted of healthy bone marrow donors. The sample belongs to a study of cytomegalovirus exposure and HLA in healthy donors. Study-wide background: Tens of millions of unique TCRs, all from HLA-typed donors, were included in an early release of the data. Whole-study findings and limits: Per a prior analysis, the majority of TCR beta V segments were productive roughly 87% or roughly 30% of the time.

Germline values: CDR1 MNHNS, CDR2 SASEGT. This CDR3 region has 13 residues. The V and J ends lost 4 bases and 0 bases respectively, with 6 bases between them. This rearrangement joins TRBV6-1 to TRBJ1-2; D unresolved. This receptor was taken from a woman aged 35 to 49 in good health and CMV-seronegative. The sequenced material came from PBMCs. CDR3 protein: CASSGSTNYGYTF. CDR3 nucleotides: TGTGCCAGCAGTGGTTCCACTAACTATGGCTACACCTTC.